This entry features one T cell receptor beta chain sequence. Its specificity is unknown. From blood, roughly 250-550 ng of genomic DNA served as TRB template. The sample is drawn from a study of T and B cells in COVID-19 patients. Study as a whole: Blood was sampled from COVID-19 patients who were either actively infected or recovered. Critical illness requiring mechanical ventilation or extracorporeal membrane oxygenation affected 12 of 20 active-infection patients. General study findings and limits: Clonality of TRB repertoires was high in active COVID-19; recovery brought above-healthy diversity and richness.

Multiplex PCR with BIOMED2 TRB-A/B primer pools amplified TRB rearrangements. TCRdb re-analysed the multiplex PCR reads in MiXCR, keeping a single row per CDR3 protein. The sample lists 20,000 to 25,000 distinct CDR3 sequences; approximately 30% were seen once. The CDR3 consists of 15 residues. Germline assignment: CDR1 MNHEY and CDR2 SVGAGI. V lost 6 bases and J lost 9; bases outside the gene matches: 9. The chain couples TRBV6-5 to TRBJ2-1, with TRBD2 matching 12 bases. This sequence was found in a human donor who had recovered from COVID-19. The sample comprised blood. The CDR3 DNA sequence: TGTGCCAGCAGGCCTAGCGGGGGGGCCAATGGTGAGCAGTTCTTC. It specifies CASRPSGGANGEQFF.